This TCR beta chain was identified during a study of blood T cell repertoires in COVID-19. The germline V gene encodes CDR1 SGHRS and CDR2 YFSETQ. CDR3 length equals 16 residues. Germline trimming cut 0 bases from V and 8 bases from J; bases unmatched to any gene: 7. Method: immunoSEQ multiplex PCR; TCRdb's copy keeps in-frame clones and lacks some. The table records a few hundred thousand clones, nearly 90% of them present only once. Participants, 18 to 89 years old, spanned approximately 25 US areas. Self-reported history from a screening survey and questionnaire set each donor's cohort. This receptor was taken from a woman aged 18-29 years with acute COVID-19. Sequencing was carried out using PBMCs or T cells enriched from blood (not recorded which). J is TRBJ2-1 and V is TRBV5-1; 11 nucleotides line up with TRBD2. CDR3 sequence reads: CASSLGGSGGVDEQFF. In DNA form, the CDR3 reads TGCGCCAGCAGCTTGGGTGGTAGCGGGGGGGTGGATGAGCAGTTCTTC.